The clone carrying this TCR beta chain has a handful of counts. Antigen specificity is unknown. Germline CDR1 is SEHNR and CDR2 is FQNEAQ (reference sequence). The ends were cut back, 5 bases at V and 8 bases at J, with 15 bases in the middle. CDR3 length: 13 residues. Primers for the PCR totalled 60 Vbeta and 13 Jbeta. Assay used: immunoSEQ multiplex PCR; TCRdb lists only in-frame clones, some missing. The sample has fewer than 200,000 clones, around 77% seen once. The data are from a study of cytomegalovirus exposure and HLA in healthy donors. Overall study results and limits: According to a later analysis, most TCR beta chains associated with CMV appeared HLA-restricted. Investigators reported around 150 TCR beta chains as tied to cytomegalovirus.

Healthy bone marrow donors supplied every sample. Sequencing was done on a sample of PBMCs. The sequence derives from a man aged 60 to 69 in good health and CMV-seronegative. The rearrangement links TRBV7-9 to TRBJ1-2; D not resolved. Here the CDR3 DNA reads TGTGCCAGCAGCCTGGGGAGGGCGAGAGGCTACACCTTC. This codes for CASSLGRARGYTF.